A selection of T cell receptor beta chains follows, all from one sample in a study of response to subunit inactivated influenza vaccine. Each CDR3 protein is one row after TCRdb ran MiXCR on the RT-PCR reads. The sample yields fewer than 700,000 distinct CDR3 sequences, over 10% seen once. The specimen was PBMCs from blood, collected roughly 48 days after vaccination. Receptors originate from a man aged 50 or older who received an inactivated influenza vaccine. Each CDR3 is given with its conserved first and last residue. A D gene is named only where the DNA matches it firmly. The listing skips clone size in some rows; elsewhere it reads once, few, many or a size class.

D gene: NA; V gene: TRBV7-2; J gene: TRBJ1-1; clone size: few; CDR3 DNA: TGTGCCAGCAGCACAGAGAGGGAAGGCACTGAAGCTTTCTTT; CDR3 protein: CASSTEREGTEAFF
D gene: NA; V gene: TRBV4-1; J gene: TRBJ1-5; clone size: NA; CDR3 DNA: TGCGCCAGCAGCCAGACCCGGGACACCCTCAAGCCCCAGCATTTT; CDR3 protein: CASSQTRDTLKPQHF
D gene: TRBD1; V gene: TRBV4-1; J gene: TRBJ2-5; clone size: NA; CDR3 DNA: TGCGCCAGCAGCCAAGAGTTGGACAGGTACCAAGAGACCCAGTACTTC; CDR3 protein: CASSQELDRYQETQYF
D gene: NA; V gene: TRBV7-8; J gene: TRBJ2-1; clone size: NA; CDR3 DNA: TGTGCCAGCAGCTCCGTAGGGGGGTGGGATGAGCAGTTCTTC; CDR3 protein: CASSSVGGWDEQFF
D gene: TRBD2; V gene: TRBV7-9; J gene: TRBJ2-1; clone size: NA; CDR3 DNA: TGTGCCAGCAGCCCCCCCGAGCGGGGGGTATACAATGAGCAGTTCTTC; CDR3 protein: CASSPPERGVYNEQFF
D gene: TRBD2; V gene: TRBV20-1; J gene: TRBJ2-7; clone size: once; CDR3 DNA: TGCAGTGCTAGCAAAGCGTCGGACCCGGGACTAGCGGGGGCCTACGAGCAGTACTTC; CDR3 protein: CSASKASDPGLAGAYEQYF
D gene: NA; V gene: TRBV7-2; J gene: TRBJ2-7; clone size: NA; CDR3 DNA: TGTGCCAGCAGCTTAGGGGGGCTAGGAGCAAAGCAGTACTTC; CDR3 protein: CASSLGGLGAKQYF
D gene: NA; V gene: TRBV12-3/TRBV12-4; J gene: TRBJ1-1; clone size: NA; CDR3 DNA: TGTGCCAGCAGTTTGGGGACATTCACTGAAGCTTTCTTT; CDR3 protein: CASSLGTFTEAFF
D gene: TRBD1; V gene: TRBV6-1; J gene: TRBJ2-7; clone size: few; CDR3 DNA: TGTGCCAGCAAAACCAGGGACAGGGTCCACGAGCAGTACTTC; CDR3 protein: CASKTRDRVHEQYF
D gene: NA; V gene: TRBV29-1; J gene: TRBJ2-7; clone size: NA; CDR3 DNA: TGCAGCGTTGGGACCGGGACGGCACGCGACGAGCAGTACTTC; CDR3 protein: CSVGTGTARDEQYF
D gene: TRBD1; V gene: TRBV12-3/TRBV12-4; J gene: TRBJ2-1; clone size: many; CDR3 DNA: TGTGCCAGCAGTTCCCCCCCAGGGGGCTTGGATGAGCAGTTCTTC; CDR3 protein: CASSSPPGGLDEQFF
D gene: TRBD1; V gene: TRBV20-1; J gene: TRBJ1-5; clone size: many; CDR3 DNA: TGCAGTGCTAGAGACATTGCGACAGGGAGTAGTCAGCCCCAGCATTTT; CDR3 protein: CSARDIATGSSQPQHF
D gene: NA; V gene: TRBV20-1; J gene: TRBJ2-7; clone size: few; CDR3 DNA: TGCAGTGCTTCCGAGGGTGGAGTCTCCTACGAGCAGTACTTC; CDR3 protein: CSASEGGVSYEQYF
D gene: NA; V gene: TRBV12-3/TRBV12-4; J gene: TRBJ2-1; clone size: many; CDR3 DNA: TGTGCCAGCTCAGAGGGGTTACCCTACAATGAGCAGTTCTTC; CDR3 protein: CASSEGLPYNEQFF
D gene: TRBD1; V gene: TRBV7-8; J gene: TRBJ1-3; clone size: NA; CDR3 DNA: TGTGCCAGCATGCTGCGGAGAGGACAGGGGGGCGGGGACACCATATATTTT; CDR3 protein: CASMLRRGQGGGDTIYF
D gene: NA; V gene: TRBV15; J gene: TRBJ2-1; clone size: few; CDR3 DNA: TGTGCCACCAGCAGATCTAGCGCCAATGAGCAGTTCTTC; CDR3 protein: CATSRSSANEQFF
D gene: TRBD1; V gene: TRBV7-9; J gene: TRBJ2-1; clone size: few; CDR3 DNA: TGTGCCAGCAGCCAATCCGGGACAGGCAATGAGCAGTTCTTC; CDR3 protein: CASSQSGTGNEQFF
D gene: TRBD2; V gene: TRBV10-3; J gene: TRBJ2-1; clone size: few; CDR3 DNA: TGTGCCATCAGTTCCGGCAGGACTAGCCGTAATGAGCAGTTCTTC; CDR3 protein: CAISSGRTSRNEQFF
D gene: NA; V gene: TRBV7-9; J gene: TRBJ2-5; clone size: few; CDR3 DNA: TGTGCCAGCAGCCAAACCTTGCGCAAAATTCAAGAGACCCAGTACTTC; CDR3 protein: CASSQTLRKIQETQYF
D gene: NA; V gene: TRBV12-3/TRBV12-4; J gene: TRBJ1-2; clone size: many; CDR3 DNA: TGTGCCAGCAGTTTTACCCCAGGAGTGGGCTATGGCTACACCTTC; CDR3 protein: CASSFTPGVGYGYTF